This T cell receptor (beta chain) was sequenced for a study of siplizumab effects on memory and regulatory T cells. Study results and caveats: Siplizumab significantly decreased alloreactive sequences from unstimulated CD4+ memory cells. It was never confirmed that proliferating Tregs from siplizumab cultures were suppressive. Mappable alloreactive CD4+ clones were on average approximately 70% Treg-derived with siplizumab, 26.9% in controls.

Per sample, approximately 10^5 TCR templates underwent assay. Method: immunoSEQ multiplex PCR; TCRdb's copy keeps in-frame clones and lacks some. This table has 100,000 to 120,000 clones, around 90% appearing once. The CDR3 runs to 13 residues. The germline gives CDR1 SQVTM, CDR2 ANQGSEA. V lost 4 bases to trimming and J lost 3 bases, with 10 bases between them. A word on this clone: Its target is unknown.

This clonotype originated in a human donor in good health. The V gene is TRBV29-1, the J gene TRBJ1-3; no definite D call. The specimen sequenced was CD4+ T cells sorted from blood. This CDR3 reads CSVGGTFGNTIYF. As DNA, the CDR3 is TGCAGCGTTGGCGGTACGTTTGGAAACACCATATATTTT.